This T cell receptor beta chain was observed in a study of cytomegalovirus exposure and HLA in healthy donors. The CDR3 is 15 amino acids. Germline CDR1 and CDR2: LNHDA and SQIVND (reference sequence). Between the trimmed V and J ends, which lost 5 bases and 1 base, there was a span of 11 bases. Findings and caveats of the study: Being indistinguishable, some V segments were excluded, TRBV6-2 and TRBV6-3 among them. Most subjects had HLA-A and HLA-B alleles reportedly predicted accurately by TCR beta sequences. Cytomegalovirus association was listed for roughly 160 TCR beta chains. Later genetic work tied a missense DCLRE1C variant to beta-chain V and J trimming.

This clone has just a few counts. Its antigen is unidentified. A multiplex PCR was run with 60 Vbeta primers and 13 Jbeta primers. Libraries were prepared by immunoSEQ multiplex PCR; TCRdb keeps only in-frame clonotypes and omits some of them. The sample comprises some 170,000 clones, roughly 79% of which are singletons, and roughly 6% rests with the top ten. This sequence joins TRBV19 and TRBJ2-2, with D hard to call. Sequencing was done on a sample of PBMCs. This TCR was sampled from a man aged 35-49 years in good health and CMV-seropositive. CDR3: CASSSETKNTGELFF. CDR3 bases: TGTGCCAGTAGTTCCGAGACAAAGAACACCGGGGAGCTGTTTTTT.